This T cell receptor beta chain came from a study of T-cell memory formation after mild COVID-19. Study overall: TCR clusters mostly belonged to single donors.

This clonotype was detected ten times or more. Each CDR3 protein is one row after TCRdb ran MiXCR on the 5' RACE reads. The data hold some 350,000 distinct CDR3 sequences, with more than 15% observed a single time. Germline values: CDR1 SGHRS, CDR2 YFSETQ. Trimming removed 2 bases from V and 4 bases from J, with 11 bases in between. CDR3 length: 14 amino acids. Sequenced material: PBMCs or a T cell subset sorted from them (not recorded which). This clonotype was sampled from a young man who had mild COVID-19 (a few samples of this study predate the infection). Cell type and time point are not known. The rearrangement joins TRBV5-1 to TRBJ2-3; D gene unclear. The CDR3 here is CASSFNAEADTQYF. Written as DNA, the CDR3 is TGCGCCAGCAGCTTTAATGCAGAGGCAGATACGCAGTATTTT.